This T cell receptor beta chain comes out of a study of shared T cell receptors in the human thymus. Libraries were prepared by immunoSEQ multiplex PCR; TCRdb keeps only in-frame clonotypes and omits some of them. This table holds 700,000 or so clones, approximately 85% found once. Germline-derived CDR1 and CDR2 are SQVTM and ANQGSEA. CDR3 length equals 15 residues. With 7 bases removed from V and 2 bases from J, the gap between germline ends came to 21 bases. The same data also went into a second study, on human thymus T cells. That source notes: The donors were infants in Finland with congenital heart defects, otherwise immunologically healthy. Resections obtained during corrective heart surgery supplied the thymus tissue. There appeared to be biased usage of V and J genes in thymic and blood repertoires.

What was sequenced was thymocytes. V gene TRBV29-1 combines with J gene TRBJ2-7; tentatively, D is TRBD1 (6 bases). The TCR originated in a girl under three years old with a congenital heart defect. The CDR3 coding sequence is TGCAGCGATGACAGGATCCTGCTACCTGCCTACGAGCAGTACTTC. Protein product: CSDDRILLPAYEQYF.